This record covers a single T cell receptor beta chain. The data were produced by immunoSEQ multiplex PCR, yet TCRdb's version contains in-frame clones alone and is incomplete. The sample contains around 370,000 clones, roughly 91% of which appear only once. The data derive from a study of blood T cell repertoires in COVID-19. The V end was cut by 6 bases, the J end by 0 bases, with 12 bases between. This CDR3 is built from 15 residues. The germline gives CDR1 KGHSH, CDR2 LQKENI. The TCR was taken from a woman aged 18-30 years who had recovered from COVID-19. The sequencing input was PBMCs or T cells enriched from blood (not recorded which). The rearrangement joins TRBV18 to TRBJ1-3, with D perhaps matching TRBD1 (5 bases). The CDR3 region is CASSQGVSSGNTIYF. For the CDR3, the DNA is TGTGCCAGCTCGCAAGGGGTTAGCTCTGGAAACACCATATATTTT.